This T cell receptor beta chain was documented in a study of cytomegalovirus exposure and HLA in healthy donors. The V gene end was trimmed by 6 bases and the J gene end by 4 bases; junction bases not matched to a gene: 6. Germline CDR1 MDHEN, CDR2 SYDVKM. CDR3 length: 14 amino acids. PCR employed 60 Vbeta and 13 Jbeta primers. Study processing details: Later, an analysis found 75 million to 100 million unique TCR beta chains, and about 10 million of these were shared. TCRdb's table, derived via immunoSEQ multiplex PCR, lists solely in-frame clones and lacks some. V, J and clone size are taken as reported in that table, and D and trimming were inferred from the DNA itself. The data contain over 100,000 clones, 55% to 65% of them singletons. As for this clone: Its target is unknown.

Study results and limitations: Reports indicate that TCR beta sequences accurately predicted the HLA-A and HLA-B alleles of most subjects. Most TCR sequences were uncommon, yet certain public TCRs appeared in many donors.

The TCR originated in a woman in her 30s in good health and CMV-seronegative. Sequenced material: PBMCs. The chain uses TRBV28 and TRBJ2-7; 10 nucleotides line up with TRBD1. CDR3 sequence (DNA): TGTGCCAGCAGCCTGACAGGGGGCTTTTACGAGCAGTACTTC. It translates to CASSLTGGFYEQYF.